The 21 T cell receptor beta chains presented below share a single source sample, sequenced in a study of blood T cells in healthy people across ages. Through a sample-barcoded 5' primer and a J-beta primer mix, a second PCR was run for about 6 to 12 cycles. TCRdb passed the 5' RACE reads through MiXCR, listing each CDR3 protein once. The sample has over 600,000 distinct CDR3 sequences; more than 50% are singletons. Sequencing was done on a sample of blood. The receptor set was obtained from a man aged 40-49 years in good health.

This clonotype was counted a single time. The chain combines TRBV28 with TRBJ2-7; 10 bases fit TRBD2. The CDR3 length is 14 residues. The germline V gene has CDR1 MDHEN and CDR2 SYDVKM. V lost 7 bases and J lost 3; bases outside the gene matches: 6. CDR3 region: CASTELAGLYEQYF. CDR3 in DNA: TGTGCCAGCACCGAACTAGCGGGACTCTACGAGCAGTACTTC.

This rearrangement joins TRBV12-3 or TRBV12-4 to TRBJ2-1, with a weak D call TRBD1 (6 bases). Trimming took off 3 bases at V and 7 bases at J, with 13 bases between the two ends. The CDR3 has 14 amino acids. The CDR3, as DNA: TGTGCCAGCAGTTTGGGGGCCAAGGGGAATGAGCAGTTCTTC. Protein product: CASSLGAKGNEQFF.

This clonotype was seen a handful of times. The CDR3, as DNA: TGTGCCAGCAGACCTCCCGGGACAGGGGCGAATGGCTACACCTTC. This sequence encodes CASRPPGTGANGYTF. This chain uses TRBV4-2 with TRBJ1-2; TRBD1 matches at 10 bases. CDR3 length: 15 residues. Germline-derived CDR1 and CDR2 are LGHNA and YNFKEQ. V lost 6 bases, J lost 6 bases, and 10 bases stayed unmatched.

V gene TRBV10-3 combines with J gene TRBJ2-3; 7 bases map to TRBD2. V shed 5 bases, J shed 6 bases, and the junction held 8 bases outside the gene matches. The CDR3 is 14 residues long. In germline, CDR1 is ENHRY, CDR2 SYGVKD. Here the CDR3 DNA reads TGTGCCATCAGTTCCAGCGGGGTAGTTGATACGCAGTATTTT. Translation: CAISSSGVVDTQYF.

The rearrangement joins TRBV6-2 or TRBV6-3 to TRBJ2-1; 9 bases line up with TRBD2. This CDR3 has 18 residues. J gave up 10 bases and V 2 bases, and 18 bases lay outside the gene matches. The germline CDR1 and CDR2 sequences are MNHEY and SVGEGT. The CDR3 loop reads CASSYSPTSGLASLEQFF. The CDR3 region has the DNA TGTGCCAGCAGTTACAGCCCCACCTCGGGACTAGCCTCATTAGAGCAGTTCTTC.

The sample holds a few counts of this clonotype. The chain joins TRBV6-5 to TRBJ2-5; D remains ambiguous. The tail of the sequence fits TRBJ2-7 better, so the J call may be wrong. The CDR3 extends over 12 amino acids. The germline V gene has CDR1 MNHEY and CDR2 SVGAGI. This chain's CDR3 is CASSSPLSEQYF. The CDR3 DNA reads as TGTGCCAGCAGTAGCCCTTTGAGCGAGCAGTACTTC.

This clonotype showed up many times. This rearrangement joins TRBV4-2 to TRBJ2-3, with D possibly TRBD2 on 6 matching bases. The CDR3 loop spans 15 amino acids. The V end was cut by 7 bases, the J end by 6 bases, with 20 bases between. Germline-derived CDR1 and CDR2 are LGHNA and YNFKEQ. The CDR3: CASKDGRGSSDTQYF. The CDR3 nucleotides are TGTGCCAGCAAAGACGGGAGAGGTTCGTCGGATACGCAGTATTTT.

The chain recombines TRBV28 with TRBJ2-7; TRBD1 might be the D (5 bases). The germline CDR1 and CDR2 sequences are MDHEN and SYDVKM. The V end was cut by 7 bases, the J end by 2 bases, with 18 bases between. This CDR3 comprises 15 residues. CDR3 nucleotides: TGTGCCAGCATTACCCTCTGGGGCCTTACCTACGAGCAGTACTTC. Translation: CASITLWGLTYEQYF.

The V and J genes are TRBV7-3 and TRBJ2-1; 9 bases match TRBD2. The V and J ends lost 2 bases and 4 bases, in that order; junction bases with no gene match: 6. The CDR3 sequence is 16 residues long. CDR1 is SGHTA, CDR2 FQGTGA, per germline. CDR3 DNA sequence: TGTGCCAGCAGCTTATGGTCTAGCGGGATTTACAATGAGCAGTTCTTC. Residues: CASSLWSSGIYNEQFF.

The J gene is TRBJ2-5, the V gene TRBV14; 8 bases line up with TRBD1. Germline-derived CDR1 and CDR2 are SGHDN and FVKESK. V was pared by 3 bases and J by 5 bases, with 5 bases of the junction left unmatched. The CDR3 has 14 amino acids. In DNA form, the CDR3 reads TGTGCCAGCAGCCAGTTCCGGGACAGGGAGACCCAGTACTTC. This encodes CASSQFRDRETQYF.

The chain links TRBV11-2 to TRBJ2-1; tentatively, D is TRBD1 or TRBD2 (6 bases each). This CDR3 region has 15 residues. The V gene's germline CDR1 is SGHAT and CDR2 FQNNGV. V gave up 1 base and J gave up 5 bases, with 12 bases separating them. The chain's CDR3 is CASSLGAGQNNEQFF. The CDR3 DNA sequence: TGTGCCAGCAGCTTAGGGGCGGGACAAAACAATGAGCAGTTCTTC.

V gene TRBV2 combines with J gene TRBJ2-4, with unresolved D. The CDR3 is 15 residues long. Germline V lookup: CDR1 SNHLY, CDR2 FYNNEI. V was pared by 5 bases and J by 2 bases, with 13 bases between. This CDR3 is CASSLRRETKNIQYF. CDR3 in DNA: TGTGCCAGCAGTCTCAGGAGAGAAACCAAAAACATTCAGTACTTC.

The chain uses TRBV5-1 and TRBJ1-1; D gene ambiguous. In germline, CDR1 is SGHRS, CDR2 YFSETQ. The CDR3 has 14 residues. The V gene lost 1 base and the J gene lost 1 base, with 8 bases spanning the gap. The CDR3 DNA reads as TGCGCCAGCAGCTTGAGCTCTTCGAACACTGAAGCTTTCTTT. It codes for CASSLSSSNTEAFF.

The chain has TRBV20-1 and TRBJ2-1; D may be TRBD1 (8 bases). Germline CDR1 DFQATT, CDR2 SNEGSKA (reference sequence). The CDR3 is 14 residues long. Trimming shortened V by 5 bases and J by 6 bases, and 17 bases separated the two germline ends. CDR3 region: CSAVRQGRGNEQFF. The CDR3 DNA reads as TGCAGTGCTGTAAGACAGGGGAGGGGCAATGAGCAGTTCTTC.

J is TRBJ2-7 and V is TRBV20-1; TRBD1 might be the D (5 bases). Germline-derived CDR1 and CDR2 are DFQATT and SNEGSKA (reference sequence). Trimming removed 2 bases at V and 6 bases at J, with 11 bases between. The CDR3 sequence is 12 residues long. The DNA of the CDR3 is TGCAGTGCTAGAACCGACAGATTCGAGCAGTACTTC. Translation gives CSARTDRFEQYF.

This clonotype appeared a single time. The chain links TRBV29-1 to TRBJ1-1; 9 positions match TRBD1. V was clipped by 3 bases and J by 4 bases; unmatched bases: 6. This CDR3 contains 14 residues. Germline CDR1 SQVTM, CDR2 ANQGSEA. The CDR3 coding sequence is TGCAGCGTTGATGCGACAGGGGGAATCACTGAAGCTTTCTTT. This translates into CSVDATGGITEAFF.

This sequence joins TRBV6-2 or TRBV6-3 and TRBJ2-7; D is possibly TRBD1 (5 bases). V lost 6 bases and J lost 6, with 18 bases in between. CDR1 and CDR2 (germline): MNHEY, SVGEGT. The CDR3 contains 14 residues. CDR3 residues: CASRPDIGQGEQYF. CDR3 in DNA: TGTGCCAGCAGACCAGATATCGGACAAGGCGAGCAGTACTTC.

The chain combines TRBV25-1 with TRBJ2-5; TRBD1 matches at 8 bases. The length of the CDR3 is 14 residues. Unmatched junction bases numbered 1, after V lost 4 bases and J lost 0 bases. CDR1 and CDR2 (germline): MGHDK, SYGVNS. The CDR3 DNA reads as TGTGCCAGCAGTGGGACAGGGAACCAAGAGACCCAGTACTTC. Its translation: CASSGTGNQETQYF.

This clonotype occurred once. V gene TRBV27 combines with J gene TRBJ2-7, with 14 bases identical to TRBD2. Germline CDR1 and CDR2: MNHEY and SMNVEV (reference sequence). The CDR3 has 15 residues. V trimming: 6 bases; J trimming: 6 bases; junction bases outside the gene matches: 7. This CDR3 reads CASSLGGLAGVEQYF. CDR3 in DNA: TGTGCCAGCAGCTTAGGGGGACTAGCGGGAGTCGAGCAGTACTTC.

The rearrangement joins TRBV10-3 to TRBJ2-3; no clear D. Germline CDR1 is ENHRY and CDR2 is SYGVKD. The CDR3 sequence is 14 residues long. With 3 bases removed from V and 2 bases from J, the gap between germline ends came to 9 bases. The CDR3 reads CAISDNTYTDTQYF. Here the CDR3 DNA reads TGTGCCATCAGTGACAACACCTACACAGATACGCAGTATTTT.

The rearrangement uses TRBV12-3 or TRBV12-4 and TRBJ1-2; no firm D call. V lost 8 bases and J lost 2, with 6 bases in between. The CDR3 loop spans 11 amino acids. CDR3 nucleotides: TGTGCCAGCGGATTAAACTATGGCTACACCTTC. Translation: CASGLNYGYTF.